This T cell receptor beta chain was observed in a study of vaccination effects on CD4 cells after COVID-19. Study information: Sampling occurred a median 72 days post second dose, range 14 to 241. Study findings and constraints: Marked contraction was observed in infection-induced and vaccine-induced clones late after vaccination.

Generated by immunoSEQ multiplex PCR, the TCRdb table keeps only in-frame clones and is missing some. The data show roughly 45,000 clones, approximately 77% seen once. This CDR3 has 15 residues. Germline V gene data show CDR1 as SGHNT and CDR2 as YYREEE (reference sequence). The V gene lost 4 bases and the J gene lost 1 base, with 14 bases spanning the gap. After roughly eleven days in culture, the CD4+ T cells were isolated. Either the mRNA-1273 or the BNT162b2 vaccine was given to participants as two doses. Turning to this clone: Its antigen is as yet unknown.

The sequenced sample was CD4+ T cells from PBMCs cultured without peptide, obtained after COVID-19 vaccination. The genes are TRBV5-4 and TRBJ1-2, with D possibly matching TRBD1 (5 bases). The source of this sequence is a human donor who received a COVID-19 vaccine. The CDR3 sequence is CASSLGPPLNYGYTF. The CDR3 DNA reads TGTGCCAGCAGCCTGGGGCCTCCACTTAACTATGGCTACACCTTC.